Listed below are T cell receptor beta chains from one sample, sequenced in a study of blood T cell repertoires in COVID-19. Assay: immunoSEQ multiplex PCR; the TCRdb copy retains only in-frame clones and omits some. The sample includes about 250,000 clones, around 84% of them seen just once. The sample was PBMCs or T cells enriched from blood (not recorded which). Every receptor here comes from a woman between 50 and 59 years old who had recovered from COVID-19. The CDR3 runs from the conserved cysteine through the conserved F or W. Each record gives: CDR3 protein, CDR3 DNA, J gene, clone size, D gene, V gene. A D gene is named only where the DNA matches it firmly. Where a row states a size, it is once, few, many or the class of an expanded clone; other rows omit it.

CDR3: CSVHRGQRSGNTIYF
DNA: TGCAGCGTCCATCGGGGACAGCGCTCTGGAAACACCATATATTTT
J: TRBJ1-3
size: once
D: TRBD1
V: TRBV29-1

CDR3: CASSWGLAGSTDTQYF
DNA: TGTGCCAGCAGCTGGGGACTAGCGGGGAGCACAGATACGCAGTATTTT
J: TRBJ2-3
size: once
D: TRBD2
V: TRBV5-6

CDR3: CASSQDASGSTDTQYF
DNA: TGCGCCAGCAGCCAAGATGCAAGCGGCAGCACAGATACGCAGTATTTT
J: TRBJ2-3
size: once
D: -
V: TRBV4-3

CDR3: CASSQVERLAGRETQYF
DNA: TGTGCCAGCAGCCAAGTAGAAAGACTAGCGGGTAGGGAGACCCAGTACTTC
J: TRBJ2-5
size: -
D: TRBD2
V: TRBV3-1/TRBV3-2

CDR3: CAISGTGTSGDIQYF
DNA: TGTGCCATCAGTGGGACCGGGACTAGCGGGGACATTCAGTACTTC
J: TRBJ2-4
size: -
D: TRBD2
V: TRBV10-3

CDR3: CASSLDPGLAGVWQYF
DNA: TGTGCCAGCAGTTTAGACCCGGGACTAGCGGGAGTATGGCAGTACTTC
J: TRBJ2-7
size: once
D: TRBD2
V: TRBV27

CDR3: CASADRGRQPQHF
DNA: TGTGCCAGCGCCGACAGGGGGAGGCAGCCCCAGCATTTT
J: TRBJ1-5
size: -
D: TRBD1
V: TRBV6-5

CDR3: CASSYTGGAETQYF
DNA: TGTGCCAGCAGTTACACAGGGGGCGCAGAGACCCAGTACTTC
J: TRBJ2-5
size: -
D: TRBD1
V: TRBV6-5

CDR3: CASSQDPTGDSNYGYTF
DNA: TGTGCCAGCAGCCAAGATCCGACAGGAGATTCTAACTATGGCTACACCTTC
J: TRBJ1-2
size: -
D: -
V: TRBV14

CDR3: CASSLTSNEAFF
DNA: TGTGCCAGCAGTTTAACTTCCAACGAAGCTTTCTTT
J: TRBJ1-1
size: -
D: -
V: TRBV28

CDR3: CSVPGTDTYEQYF
DNA: TGCAGCGTCCCCGGGACAGATACCTACGAGCAGTACTTC
J: TRBJ2-7
size: -
D: TRBD1
V: TRBV29-1

CDR3: CASSDTSGGHQETQYF
DNA: TGTGCCAGCAGCGACACTAGCGGGGGGCACCAAGAGACCCAGTACTTC
J: TRBJ2-5
size: -
D: TRBD2
V: TRBV5-4

CDR3: CSVPLKGTGWNNEQFF
DNA: TGCAGCGTCCCCCTAAAGGGGACAGGGTGGAACAATGAGCAGTTCTTC
J: TRBJ2-1
size: -
D: TRBD1
V: TRBV29-1

CDR3: CASSFVRANTEAFF
DNA: TGTGCCAGCAGCTTTGTCAGGGCCAACACTGAAGCTTTCTTT
J: TRBJ1-1
size: -
D: -
V: TRBV7-9

CDR3: CASSLAGAQNTGELFF
DNA: TGCGCCAGCAGCTTGGCTGGGGCCCAAAACACCGGGGAGCTGTTTTTT
J: TRBJ2-2
size: many
D: -
V: TRBV5-1

CDR3: CASSQKQVPEALHF
DNA: TGTGCCAGCAGCCAAAAACAGGTACCCGAGGCCCTCCACTTT
J: TRBJ1-6
size: -
D: -
V: TRBV28